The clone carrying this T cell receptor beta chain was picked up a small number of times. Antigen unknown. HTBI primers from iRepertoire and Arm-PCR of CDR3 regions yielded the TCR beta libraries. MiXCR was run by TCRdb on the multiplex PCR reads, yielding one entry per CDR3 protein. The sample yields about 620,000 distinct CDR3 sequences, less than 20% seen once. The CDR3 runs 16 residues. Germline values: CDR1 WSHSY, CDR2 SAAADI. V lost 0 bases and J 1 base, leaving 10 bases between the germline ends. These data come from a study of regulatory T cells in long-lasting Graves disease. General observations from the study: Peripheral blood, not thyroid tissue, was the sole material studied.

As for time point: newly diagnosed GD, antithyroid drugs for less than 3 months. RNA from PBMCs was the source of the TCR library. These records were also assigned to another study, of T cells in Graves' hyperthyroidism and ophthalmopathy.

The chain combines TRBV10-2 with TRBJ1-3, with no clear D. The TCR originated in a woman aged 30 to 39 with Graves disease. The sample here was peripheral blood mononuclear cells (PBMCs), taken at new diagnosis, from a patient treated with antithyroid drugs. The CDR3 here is CASSESNLGSGNTIYF. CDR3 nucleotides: TGCGCCAGCAGTGAGTCTAATTTGGGGTCTGGAAACACCATATATTTT.